The sequence of this T cell receptor beta chain was determined in a study of shared clonotypes between healthy human individuals. Clones were sequenced by immunoSEQ multiplex PCR, and TCRdb holds only the in-frame ones, with some missing. The sample holds 2 million to 2.5 million clones, about nine tenths seen once. Study results and limitations: The study found lower generation probabilities in non-shared clonotypes than in those shared by all four donors.

Remarks on this clone: The antigen is undetermined.

The CDR3 contains 13 residues. Trimming pared 5 bases from V and 4 bases from J, leaving 11 bases between. Looked up from germline, CDR1 is MDHEN and CDR2 is SYDVKM. The donor cohort consisted entirely of Caucasian adults residing in Nashville, Tennessee. The sequence came from a man aged 18 to 29 in good health. Some clones in this sample may be carry-over from other donors' samples. The sample comprised naive CD4+ T cells from PBMCs. Subset: CD45RA+ positively selected. This chain uses TRBV28 with TRBJ1-2, with D unresolved. CDR3 nucleotides: TGTGCCAGCAGTCCCCTCCGCCCCTATGGCTACACCTTC. Its protein product is CASSPLRPYGYTF.